Following are 30 T cell receptor beta chains from one sample sequenced in a study of shared clonotypes between healthy human individuals. TCRdb's table, derived via immunoSEQ multiplex PCR, lists solely in-frame clones and lacks some. The sample yields some 630,000 clones, about three quarters seen once. Sequenced material: memory CD4+ T cells sorted from blood. Subset described: CD45RA-negative fraction. These receptors were collected from a woman aged 25-40 years in good health.

This clone turned up a few times. V is TRBV7-9 and J is TRBJ1-2; 8 bases fit TRBD1. With 2 bases clipped from V and 4 bases from J, the junction kept 3 bases outside the gene matches. CDR1 and CDR2 (germline): SEHNR, FQNEAQ (reference sequence). The CDR3 spans 14 residues. The CDR3 is CASSLQGASYGYTF. CDR3 DNA sequence: TGTGCCAGCAGCTTACAGGGGGCGAGCTATGGCTACACCTTC.

CDR3 nucleotide sequence: TGTGCCAGCATTGAGGGCGGAGGCTACAATGAGCAGTTCTTC. It specifies CASIEGGGYNEQFF. The chain employs TRBV2 and TRBJ2-1; tentatively, D is TRBD2 (5 bases). CDR3 length: 14 residues. Germline V CDR1 and CDR2: SNHLY, FYNNEI. Trimming cost V 7 bases and J 3 bases, with 13 bases left between them.

This clone was counted many times. In the same sample, other DNA sequences code for this CDR3. The chain couples TRBV29-1 to TRBJ2-7; D is ambiguous. The V end was cut by 4 bases, the J end by 5 bases, with 6 bases between. This CDR3 contains 10 residues. Germline V gene lookup returns CDR1 SQVTM and CDR2 ANQGSEA. The CDR3 region is CSVGTDEQYF. As DNA, the CDR3 is TGCAGCGTTGGGACCGACGAGCAGTACTTC.

This clone occurred once. The rearrangement uses TRBV28 and TRBJ1-1; D is unclear. The CDR3 has 11 amino acids. Trimming left V 6 bases short and J 4 bases short, with 6 bases between. Germline loops: CDR1 MDHEN, CDR2 SYDVKM. The CDR3 spells CASRILTEAFF. The CDR3 DNA sequence: TGTGCCAGCAGGATACTCACTGAAGCTTTCTTT. Together with reference TRBV28 and TRBJ1-1, the CDR3 gives the full variable domain: DVKVTQSSRYLVKRTGEKVFLECVQDMDHENMFWYRQDPGLGLRLIYFSYDVKMKEKGDIPEGYSVSREKKERFSLILESASTNQTSMYLCASRILTEAFFGQGTRLTVV.

V is TRBV30 and J is TRBJ2-1; 10 bases line up with TRBD2. The CDR3 contains 14 residues. The germline CDR1 and CDR2 sequences are GTSNPN and SVGIG (reference sequence). After removal of 6 bases from V and 1 base from J, the junction contained 3 bases not matched to a gene. CDR3 sequence: CACKAGGSYNEQFF. As DNA, the CDR3 is TGTGCCTGTAAAGCGGGAGGGTCCTACAATGAGCAGTTCTTC.

The V call is TRBV28, the J call TRBJ1-1; TRBD1 might be the D (5 bases). Trimming pared 11 bases from V and 5 bases from J, leaving 24 bases between. The CDR3 length is 15 residues. Germline lookup yields CDR1 MDHEN and CDR2 SYDVKM. CDR3 loop: CAPRVWSPWGTEAFF. The CDR3 DNA sequence: TGTGCCCCCCGAGTTTGGTCACCCTGGGGGACTGAAGCTTTCTTT.

The chain recombines TRBV27 with TRBJ2-2; no definite D call. With 6 bases removed from V and 4 bases from J, the gap between germline ends came to 6 bases. Germline V gene data show CDR1 as MNHEY and CDR2 as SMNVEV (reference sequence). The CDR3 has 12 amino acids. CDR3 sequence reads: CASSLVTGELFF. The CDR3 DNA is TGTGCCAGCAGCCTTGTCACCGGGGAGCTGTTTTTT.

J is TRBJ1-1 and V is TRBV29-1, with D perhaps matching TRBD1 (5 bases). The CDR3 consists of 14 residues. Per the germline V gene, CDR1 is SQVTM and CDR2 is ANQGSEA. Trimming cost V 5 bases and J 8 bases, with 21 bases left between them. The CDR3 DNA is TGCAGCGTTCAGACCCTCCTGACAGAAAAAGAAGCTTTCTTT. Translating gives CSVQTLLTEKEAFF.

V and J are TRBV5-8 and TRBJ1-5; D gene ambiguous. CDR1 and CDR2 (germline): SGHTS, YDEGEE. The V end lost 2 bases, the J end lost 11 bases, and 11 bases lay between the germline ends. This CDR3 comprises 12 residues. For the CDR3, the DNA is TGTGCCAGCAGCTTCGTCGTGGCAGCCCAGCATTTT. This encodes CASSFVVAAQHF.

This clone showed up just a few times. V usage is TRBV5-1 and J usage is TRBJ2-4, with a possible D match to TRBD2 (5 bases). In germline, CDR1 is SGHRS, CDR2 YFSETQ. The V and J ends lost 4 bases and 8 bases respectively, with 7 bases between them. CDR3 length: 11 residues. CDR3 DNA: TGCGCCAGCAGCCAAGCGGACATTCAGTACTTC. It encodes CASSQADIQYF. The variable domain in full, completed from reference TRBV5-1 and TRBJ2-4, reads KAGVTQTPRYLIKTRGQQVTLSCSPISGHRSVSWYQQTPGQGLQFLFEYFSETQRNKGNFPGRFSGRQFSNSRSEMNVSTLELGDSALYLCASSQADIQYFGAGTRLSVL.

The chain's CDR3 is CAISEPGRMNTEAFF. The CDR3 bases are TGTGCCATCAGTGAGCCGGGACGGATGAACACTGAAGCTTTCTTT. This chain connects TRBV10-3 to TRBJ1-1; D perhaps matches TRBD1 (5 bases). V was clipped by 2 bases and J by 0 bases, with 10 bases between them. CDR3 size: 15 residues. The germline gives CDR1 ENHRY, CDR2 SYGVKD.

The rearrangement links TRBV27 to TRBJ2-7; 12 bases map to TRBD2. Per germline, CDR1 MNHEY and CDR2 SMNVEV (reference sequence). The CDR3 has 15 amino acids. Trimming at V came to 2 bases and at J to 4 bases, leaving 3 bases not matched to a gene. The CDR3 coding sequence is TGTGCCAGCAGTTTAAGGACTAGCGGGACTTACGAGCAGTACTTC. Protein: CASSLRTSGTYEQYF.

The DNA of the CDR3 is TGTGCCAGCAGTTACCTTGGTGGAAAACTGTTTTTT. Protein sequence: CASSYLGGKLFF. The chain joins TRBV6-5 to TRBJ1-4; D ambiguous. The V gene's germline CDR1 is MNHEY and CDR2 SVGAGI. The CDR3 is made up of 12 amino acids. V lost 2 bases to trimming and J lost 10 bases, with 8 bases between them.

V and J are TRBV4-1 and TRBJ1-4; 8 bases are shared with TRBD1. The CDR3 contains 14 residues. In germline, CDR1 is MGHRA, CDR2 YSYEKL. The J segment lost 8 bases and the V segment lost 5 bases, leaving 7 bases of the junction unmatched. CDR3 sequence reads: CASSSGGFGEKLFF. The CDR3 DNA sequence: TGCGCCAGCAGCTCAGGGGGCTTTGGCGAAAAACTGTTTTTT.

This clone was counted a few times. Other DNA sequences within the sample encode an identical CDR3. This rearrangement joins TRBV19 to TRBJ1-5; a weak D match, TRBD1 (5 bases). The CDR3 runs 13 residues. From germline, CDR1 is LNHDA and CDR2 SQIVND (reference sequence). Trimming removed 9 bases from V and 0 bases from J, with 9 bases in between. The CDR3 DNA is TGTGCCAGCACGACAGATAGCAATCAGCCCCAGCATTTT. Amino acid sequence: CASTTDSNQPQHF.

The rearrangement uses TRBV27 and TRBJ2-2, with 11 positions matching TRBD2. The CDR3 has 16 amino acids. Germline lookup yields CDR1 MNHEY and CDR2 SMNVEV (reference sequence). With 8 bases clipped from V and 2 bases from J, the junction kept 7 bases outside the gene matches. The CDR3 sequence is CASCRTSGFNTGELFF. CDR3 DNA: TGTGCCAGCTGCCGGACTAGCGGGTTCAACACCGGGGAGCTGTTTTTT.

The chain employs TRBV18 and TRBJ2-1; 9 nucleotides match TRBD2. The CDR3 is 16 residues long. V lost 2 bases to trimming and J lost 4 bases; unmatched junction nucleotides: 6. The V gene's germline CDR1 is KGHSH and CDR2 LQKENI. The CDR3, as DNA: TGTGCCAGCTCACCAACTAGGACTAGCGAGTACAATGAGCAGTTCTTC. It encodes CASSPTRTSEYNEQFF.

This rearrangement joins TRBV30 to TRBJ1-5; maybe TRBD1 (6 bases). Trimming left V 2 bases short and J 0 bases short, with 11 bases between. Looked up from germline, CDR1 is GTSNPN and CDR2 is SVGIG (reference sequence). The CDR3 length is 15 residues. Written as DNA, the CDR3 is TGTGCCTGGAGTAGGTCGACAGGTAGCAATCAGCCCCAGCATTTT. Protein product: CAWSRSTGSNQPQHF.

The chain employs TRBV28 and TRBJ1-1; D uncertain. This CDR3 has 14 amino acids. V shed 2 bases and J shed 6 bases, with 13 bases lying between them. The germline CDR1 and CDR2 sequences are MDHEN and SYDVKM. The CDR3 loop is CASSLGVPPPEAFF. CDR3 coding DNA: TGTGCCAGCAGTTTAGGGGTCCCTCCTCCTGAAGCTTTCTTT.

The chain combines TRBV11-2 with TRBJ2-7; 11 bases fit TRBD2. Germline loops: CDR1 SGHAT, CDR2 FQNNGV. The CDR3 spans 13 residues. With 1 base clipped from V and 12 bases from J, the junction kept 5 bases outside the gene matches. CDR3 coding DNA: TGTGCCAGCAGCTTAGTACTAGCGGGAGAAGTGTACTTC. Protein: CASSLVLAGEVYF.

The rearrangement links TRBV19 to TRBJ2-1; 13 bases line up with TRBD2. With 0 bases clipped from V and 4 bases from J, the junction kept 6 bases outside the gene matches. Germline CDR1 LNHDA, CDR2 SQIVND (reference sequence). The CDR3 extends over 18 amino acids. CDR3 in amino acids: CASSIDLSGLAGYNEQFF. Here the CDR3 DNA reads TGTGCCAGTAGTATAGACCTTTCGGGACTAGCGGGATACAATGAGCAGTTCTTC.

V gene TRBV28 combines with J gene TRBJ2-7; tentatively, D is TRBD1 (7 bases). Germline CDR1 and CDR2: MDHEN and SYDVKM. The CDR3 consists of 16 residues. V gave up 5 bases and J gave up 6 bases, with 23 bases separating them. The CDR3 nucleotides read TGTGCCAGCAGTCCCCCTTTAGGGACAGCCGGGGGCGAGCAGTACTTC. This sequence encodes CASSPPLGTAGGEQYF. The full variable domain, with the rest looked up from reference TRBV28 and TRBJ2-7, is DVKVTQSSRYLVKRTGEKVFLECVQDMDHENMFWYRQDPGLGLRLIYFSYDVKMKEKGDIPEGYSVSREKKERFSLILESASTNQTSMYLCASSPPLGTAGGEQYFGPGTRLTVT.

This chain uses TRBV2 with TRBJ1-2; 7 positions match TRBD1. V lost 6 bases to trimming and J lost 6 bases; unmatched junction nucleotides: 10. Germline V lookup: CDR1 SNHLY, CDR2 FYNNEI. This CDR3 has 14 amino acids. Here the CDR3 DNA reads TGTGCCAGCAGACAACAGGGGAAAGTGGATGGCTACACCTTC. Its translation is CASRQQGKVDGYTF.

On this clone: At one boundary the junction diverges from the germline segment, which might be a read error. The chain joins TRBV13 to TRBJ2-3; 9 positions agree with TRBD2. The CDR3 has 13 amino acids. In germline, CDR1 is PRHDT, CDR2 FYEKMQ (reference sequence). CDR3 sequence reads: CASSLEIAGDSTF. CDR3 nucleotide sequence: TGTGCCAGCAGCTTGGAAATAGCGGGAGACTCTACTTTT.

This sequence joins TRBV28 and TRBJ1-5; D may be TRBD1 (5 bases). The length of the CDR3 is 15 residues. The germline gives CDR1 MDHEN, CDR2 SYDVKM. Trimming stripped 6 bases from V and 7 bases from J, with 19 bases between. The CDR3 DNA reads TGTGCCAGCAGCCTCCCCGGTCTAAGGGGACAGCCCCAGCATTTT. It translates to CASSLPGLRGQPQHF. Full variable domain (rest looked up from reference TRBV28 and TRBJ1-5): DVKVTQSSRYLVKRTGEKVFLECVQDMDHENMFWYRQDPGLGLRLIYFSYDVKMKEKGDIPEGYSVSREKKERFSLILESASTNQTSMYLCASSLPGLRGQPQHFGDGTRLSIL.

This clone has just a few counts. V usage is TRBV28 and J usage is TRBJ2-1; 12 bases map to TRBD2. The CDR3 covers 16 residues. The germline gives CDR1 MDHEN, CDR2 SYDVKM. V lost 6 bases, J lost 4 bases, and 7 bases stayed unmatched. The CDR3 region has the DNA TGTGCCAGCAGCCATCTAGCGGGAGGGGAATACAATGAGCAGTTCTTC. Its protein is CASSHLAGGEYNEQFF.

This clone appeared a few times. The chain has TRBV27 and TRBJ1-5; D might be TRBD1 (5 bases). V lost 6 bases and J lost 0, with 18 bases in between. The CDR3 length is 17 residues. The germline V gene encodes CDR1 MNHEY and CDR2 SMNVEV (reference sequence). The CDR3: CASRRGQTDTSNQPQHF. For the CDR3, the DNA is TGTGCCAGCAGGCGGGGTCAGACGGACACTAGCAATCAGCCCCAGCATTTT.

V usage is TRBV2 and J usage is TRBJ2-5; D call uncertain. CDR1 is SNHLY, CDR2 FYNNEI, per germline. The CDR3 sequence is 15 residues long. V lost 7 bases, J lost 6 bases, and 21 bases lay in between. CDR3 nucleotides: TGTGCCAGCACGGGTAGCAGCCCGAGTGGAAAGACCCAGTACTTC. Its protein is CASTGSSPSGKTQYF.

This clone was picked up one time. The chain has TRBV28 and TRBJ2-7; 7 nucleotides align to TRBD1. CDR3 length: 14 amino acids. Per germline, CDR1 MDHEN and CDR2 SYDVKM. The J segment lost 7 bases and the V segment lost 6 bases, leaving 12 bases of the junction unmatched. The CDR3 DNA reads TGTGCCAGCAGCGAGACAGGGTCAGTACGTGAGCAGTACTTC. This sequence encodes CASSETGSVREQYF.

This chain links TRBV7-8 with TRBJ2-1; D remains ambiguous. Per germline, CDR1 SGHVS and CDR2 FQNEAQ. CDR3 length: 13 amino acids. V was cut by 3 bases and J by 6 bases, with 9 bases left in between. The CDR3 DNA sequence: TGTGCCAGCAGCTTTGGTAGGGCCAATGAGCAGTTCTTC. Its translation is CASSFGRANEQFF.